This T cell receptor beta chain stems from a study of CD8+CD57+ T cells in acquired aplastic anemia. As for the study in general: Sorted CD4+ and CD8+ cells gave an average of 3.2 ug of DNA.

Those patients picked for sequencing had displayed CD8+CD57+ cell expansion on flow cytometry. Every patient was diagnosed with severe acquired aplastic anemia. When blood sampling took place, the patients had received no therapy. This clonotype was counted many times. The antigen is not known. The CDR3 sequence is 16 residues long. The germline V gene encodes CDR1 DFQATT and CDR2 SNEGSKA (reference sequence). Germline trimming cut 3 bases from V and 6 bases from J; bases unmatched to any gene: 6. The study's findings and limits: There were 25 to 35 CD8+ CDR3 sequences that occurred in both patients and controls.

Profiling of TCR beta VDJ combinations and CDR3 sequences used genomic DNA as template. One entry per CDR3 protein results from TCRdb running MiXCR on the reads. In the table there are 270,000 or so distinct CDR3 sequences, 82% of which are singletons. This TCR derives from a human donor with aplastic anemia. The rearrangement links TRBV20-1 to TRBJ2-2; 14 positions agree with TRBD2. The sample consisted of sorted CD4+, CD8+, or CD8+CD57+ T cells (not recorded which) from PBMCs. The DNA for the CDR3 is TGCAGTGCTAGCCCCGGACTAGCGGGGGGACCCGGGGAGCTGTTTTTT. Translated: CSASPGLAGGPGELFF.